A selection of T cell receptor beta chains follows, all from one sample in a study of control samples from healthy donors and cancer patients. The data were produced by immunoSEQ multiplex PCR, yet TCRdb's version contains in-frame clones alone and is incomplete. The table records about 180,000 clones, roughly 92% of them present only once. Input material: blood. The source is a young man in good health. Each CDR3 is given with its conserved first and last residue. A D gene is named only where the DNA matches it firmly.

>TRBJ2-7|-|TRBV7-2
TGTGCCAGCAGCTTAACTGGTCACGAGCAGTACTTC
CASSLTGHEQYF
>TRBJ1-5|-|TRBV9
TGTGCCAGCAGCTCCTTTCCCAATCAGCCCCAGCATTTT
CASSSFPNQPQHF
>TRBJ1-4|-|TRBV30
TGTGCCTGGAGCCCCAGTGCGGGTGAAAAACTGTTTTTT
CAWSPSAGEKLFF
>TRBJ1-1|-|TRBV5-5
TGTGCCAGCAGCGCGGTCGGCAGGGCCACTGAAGCTTTCTTT
CASSAVGRATEAFF
>TRBJ1-1|-|TRBV2
TGTGCCAGCAGTGAAGGCCCAGGGGCGAGCACTGAAGCTTTCTTT
CASSEGPGASTEAFF
>TRBJ2-2|TRBD2|TRBV5-4
TGTGCCAGCAGTCCGGGGGGGACAACCCAATCCGGGGAGCTGTTTTTT
CASSPGGTTQSGELFF
>TRBJ2-7|TRBD2|TRBV27
TGTGCCAGCGGCTCGGGGGGACCCTACGAGCAGTACTTC
CASGSGGPYEQYF
>TRBJ1-3|TRBD1|TRBV19
TGTGCCAGTAGCGCCTATCGGACAGGGCATGGAAACACCATATATTTT
CASSAYRTGHGNTIYF
>TRBJ1-3|-|TRBV19
TGTGCCAGTAGTCCCCGACAGGACCCCTTCTCTGGAAACACCATATATTTT
CASSPRQDPFSGNTIYF
>TRBJ1-1|-|TRBV5-4
TGTGCCAGCAGCCAACGCGGGCCCTACACTGAAGCTTTCTTT
CASSQRGPYTEAFF
>TRBJ2-2|-|TRBV4-1
TGCGCCAGCAGCCAAGTGAGGGGTCGCGAGAACGGGGAGCTGTTTTTT
CASSQVRGRENGELFF